What follows are 8 T cell receptor beta chains derived from one specimen sequenced in a study of shared clonotypes between healthy human individuals. Profiled with immunoSEQ multiplex PCR; TCRdb holds only in-frame clones, not every one. The sample contains more than 900,000 clones, more than 75% of which appear only once. Sample: memory CD4+ T cells from PBMCs. This sample's subset: CD45RA-negative fraction. Receptors were obtained from a young man in good health. Some clones in this sample may be carry-over from other donors' samples.

V usage is TRBV7-2 and J usage is TRBJ2-3; 15 bases align to TRBD2. With V trimmed by 5 bases and J by 4 bases, 4 bases remained unmatched. CDR3 length: 16 residues. Germline CDR1 is SGHTA and CDR2 is FQGNSA. This CDR3 reads CASSRTSGRAADTQYF. CDR3 DNA sequence: TGTGCCAGCAGCCGGACTAGCGGGAGGGCCGCAGATACGCAGTATTTT.

The rearrangement joins TRBV28 to TRBJ1-4; D is uncertain. V dropped 7 bases and J dropped 4 bases, with 13 bases sitting between them. Germline V lookup: CDR1 MDHEN, CDR2 SYDVKM. The CDR3 sequence is 14 residues long. CDR3 coding DNA: TGTGCCAGCACCCCTGTGGTGGGTAATGAAAAACTGTTTTTT. Translating gives CASTPVVGNEKLFF.

The chain joins TRBV11-2 to TRBJ1-2; tentative D call: TRBD1 (5 bases). CDR1 and CDR2 (germline): SGHAT, FQNNGV. This CDR3 has 16 amino acids. Trimming cost V 5 bases and J 4 bases, with 20 bases left between them. The CDR3: CASSLLAQGSPYGYTF. CDR3 bases: TGTGCCAGCAGCCTCTTAGCGCAGGGAAGTCCCTATGGCTACACCTTC.

J is TRBJ2-6 and V is TRBV18; 7 positions match TRBD1. Germline V gives CDR1 KGHSH, CDR2 LQKENI. The length of the CDR3 is 18 residues. V dropped 3 bases and J dropped 4; count of bases not matched to a gene: 12. The CDR3 is CASSPLGTAPRGANVLTF. CDR3 DNA: TGTGCCAGCTCACCTCTCGGGACAGCGCCGAGGGGGGCCAACGTCCTGACTTTC.

Written as DNA, the CDR3 is TGTGCCAGCTCACCCCAGGGGTTCAAGAACACTGAAGCTTTCTTT. It is translated as CASSPQGFKNTEAFF. The J gene is TRBJ1-1, the V gene TRBV18; a weak D match, TRBD1 (6 bases). Trimming pared 3 bases from V and 1 base from J, leaving 12 bases between. The CDR3 is made up of 15 amino acids. Germline CDR1 and CDR2: KGHSH and LQKENI.

This chain joins TRBV5-1 and TRBJ2-7; a weak D match, TRBD2 (5 bases). In germline, CDR1 is SGHRS, CDR2 YFSETQ. The V end was cut by 0 bases, the J end by 0 bases, with 13 bases between. The CDR3 is made up of 16 amino acids. The CDR3 loop reads CASSLGGGKSSYEQYF. Written as DNA, the CDR3 is TGCGCCAGCAGCTTGGGCGGAGGAAAAAGCTCCTACGAGCAGTACTTC.

This sequence joins TRBV7-2 and TRBJ1-4; D might be TRBD1 (6 bases). With 5 bases removed from V and 7 bases from J, the gap between germline ends came to 11 bases. Germline-derived CDR1 and CDR2 are SGHTA and FQGNSA. The length of the CDR3 is 13 residues. The CDR3 loop reads CASSTTGTEKLFF. In DNA form, the CDR3 reads TGTGCCAGCAGCACGACAGGAACTGAAAAACTGTTTTTT.

This clone was seen a handful of times. The chain carries TRBV7-2 and TRBJ1-2; the match to TRBD1 covers 8 bases. The CDR3 is 16 residues long. Germline V gene sequence: CDR1 SGHTA, CDR2 FQGNSA. Trimming removed 0 bases from V and 0 bases from J; junction bases left unmatched: 3. CDR3 in DNA: TGTGCCAGCAGCTTAGCATCGGGACAGGCTAACTATGGCTACACCTTC. Amino acid sequence: CASSLASGQANYGYTF.